This entry describes one T cell receptor beta chain. Germline CDR1 is DFQATT and CDR2 is SNEGSKA (reference sequence). The J segment lost 6 bases and the V segment lost 3 bases, leaving 2 bases of the junction unmatched. The CDR3 consists of 13 residues. Seattle cases were enrolled at active infection and followed longitudinally. The sample belongs to a study of blood T cell repertoires in COVID-19. The overall study: COVID-19 samples, acute and convalescent, were from the United States, Italy and Spain. PBMCs, B-cell-depleted T cells, or T cells provided the cDNA or gDNA that made up the material.

As handled by the study authors: Scientists estimated how many nucleated cells there were by amplifying reference gene primers. Sequenced by immunoSEQ multiplex PCR; TCRdb stores in-frame clones only, minus some. For V, J and clone size, that table is used; D and trimming come from the DNA. The sample lists about 290,000 clones, over 85% occurring once. The chain couples TRBV20-1 to TRBJ1-6, with 7 bases matching TRBD1. This TCR came from a woman aged 30 to 39 with COVID-19, enrolled during active disease. What was sequenced was peripheral blood. This CDR3 reads CSASSGGNSPLHF. The CDR3 DNA reads TGCAGTGCTAGTTCAGGGGGTAATTCACCCCTCCACTTT.